The entry below describes one T cell receptor (gamma chain). Its antigen is as yet unknown. About 10 formalin-fixed paraffin-embedded scrolls, each 5 µm thick, supplied each case's genomic DNA. Control biopsies came from endoscopy for reflux, dyspepsia or gastritis. LymphoTrack primers amplified TRG sequences from roughly 210 ng of biopsy DNA. TCRdb processed the multiplex PCR reads again with the CATT caller. The data contain about 520 gamma-chain clones, roughly 50% of them seen just once; the ten biggest clones take up 30% to 40%. This sample is part of a study of intestinal T cells in coeliac disease. About the research overall: Controls in the TRG cohort averaged 54.8 years, coeliac patients 16.0. Study-wide findings and caveats: Repeated CDR3 amino acid sequences could not be told from PCR duplicates. Reported leave-one-out accuracy of TRD kmer clustering was about 90%.

Germline V lookup: CDR1 EGSTGY, CDR2 YDSYTSSV. The length of the CDR3 is 11 residues. The chain recombines TRGV4 with TRGJ1 or TRGJ2. This TCR derives from a human donor who served as a control with a normal duodenal biopsy, not a healthy volunteer. The source material was a duodenal biopsy. CDR3 nucleotides: TGTGCACCTGGGATAGGGGATAAGAAACTCTTT. This sequence encodes CAPGIGDKKLF.